The rows below give T cell receptor beta chains drawn from one sample of a study of TIL therapy for anti-PD-1-resistant metastatic lung cancer. This table comes from immunoSEQ multiplex PCR, and its TCRdb copy is limited to in-frame clones, with some not included. The data contain nearly 15,000 clones, approximately 85% of them singletons. This material consisted of blood, taken at baseline. The receptors originated from a person aged 25 to 85 with non-small cell lung cancer. CDR3s include the opening cysteine and the closing phenylalanine or tryptophan. D genes are given only for firm matches. Where a row states a size, it is once, few, many or the class of an expanded clone; other rows omit it.

>TRBV27|-|-|TRBJ1-5|14
TGTGCCAGCAGTTGGCGAGGGGGCAATCAGCCCCAGCATTTT
CASSWRGGNQPQHF
>TRBV4-3|-|-|TRBJ2-2|14
TGCGCCAGCAGCCAAGTTCCGAGGGCCGGGGAGCTGTTTTTT
CASSQVPRAGELFF
>TRBV7-3|TRBD1|-|TRBJ2-1|15
TGTGCCAGCAGCTTAGTGGGACAGGGGCGAAATGAGCAGTTCTTC
CASSLVGQGRNEQFF
>TRBV5-1|-|-|TRBJ1-2|15
TGCGCCAGCAGCTTGGCAAGGGGGACCAACTATGGCTACACCTTC
CASSLARGTNYGYTF
>TRBV2|-|-|TRBJ2-7|14
TGTGCCAGCAGGGGGGGCTCCATAGGGAAAGAGCAGTACTTC
CASRGGSIGKEQYF
>TRBV6-5|TRBD1|-|TRBJ1-5|14
TGTGCCAGCACCCGGGACAGTTCATCCCAGCCCCAGCATTTT
CASTRDSSSQPQHF
>TRBV5-8|-|-|TRBJ2-3|16
TGTGCCAGCAGCGGGGGTAACAGGAATTTGGGGGATACGCAGTATTTT
CASSGGNRNLGDTQYF
>TRBV28|TRBD1|-|TRBJ1-5|15
TGTGCCAGCAGTTTTGAGGCAGGGGGCCTTCAGCCCCAGCATTTT
CASSFEAGGLQPQHF
>TRBV7-3|-|-|TRBJ2-1|15
TGTGCCAGCAGCCCACGTCGGACACAGGGCAATGAGCAGTTCTTC
CASSPRRTQGNEQFF
>TRBV5-8|-|once|TRBJ1-2|15
TGTGCCAGCAGCAACCAGGCGAGGGGACTCTATGGCTACACCTTC
CASSNQARGLYGYTF
>TRBV28|-|few|TRBJ1-5|11
TGTGCCAGCAGGGGGGCACAGCCCCAGCATTTT
CASRGAQPQHF
>TRBV11-2|TRBD1|-|TRBJ2-7|13
TGTGCCAGCAGGGGACAGGGCTCCTACGAGCAGTACTTC
CASRGQGSYEQYF
>TRBV7-3|TRBD2|-|TRBJ2-5|15
TGTGCCAGCAGCTCTAGCGGGACCTGGGGGGAGACCCAGTACTTC
CASSSSGTWGETQYF
>TRBV7-2|TRBD2|-|TRBJ2-4|15
TGTGCCAGCAGCCGAGCGGCTAGCGGGGGGAGCATTCAGTACTTC
CASSRAASGGSIQYF